These T cell receptor beta chains were read from a single sample in a study of neoadjuvant anti-PD-1 for oral cavity cancer. This table comes from immunoSEQ multiplex PCR, and its TCRdb copy is limited to in-frame clones, with some not included. The top ten hold 2.5% to 3.5% of the sample, which has 15,000 or so clones, around three fifths seen once. The sequenced sample was PBMCs, obtained before nivolumab (anti-PD-1) treatment. The receptors stem from a person aged 40-85 years with oral cavity squamous cell carcinoma. The CDR3 runs from the conserved cysteine through the conserved F or W. The D gene is left open where the match is weak. Clone size, where shown, is once, few, many, or a class for clones that have expanded.

CDR3 DNA: TGTGCCAGCAGCTCGAACGCGGCCGGAGGGGCCTATGGCTACACCTTC
CDR3 protein: CASSSNAAGGAYGYTF
CDR3 length: 16
V gene: TRBV11-2
J gene: TRBJ1-2
D gene: -
clone size: -

CDR3 DNA: TGTGCCAGCAGTCTGACTATAAAAGAGACCCAGTACTTC
CDR3 protein: CASSLTIKETQYF
CDR3 length: 13
V gene: TRBV2
J gene: TRBJ2-5
D gene: -
clone size: -

CDR3 DNA: TGTGCCAGCAGACCTGTTGGGCCGGGTGAGCAGTTCTTC
CDR3 protein: CASRPVGPGEQFF
CDR3 length: 13
V gene: TRBV7-8
J gene: TRBJ2-1
D gene: -
clone size: -

CDR3 DNA: TGTGCCAGCAGTGTATCTAGAGGGGGCCACAATGAGCAGTTCTTC
CDR3 protein: CASSVSRGGHNEQFF
CDR3 length: 15
V gene: TRBV2
J gene: TRBJ2-1
D gene: TRBD1
clone size: -

CDR3 DNA: TGTGCCACCGGAATGTACAGCTCCTACGAGCAGTACTTC
CDR3 protein: CATGMYSSYEQYF
CDR3 length: 13
V gene: TRBV15
J gene: TRBJ2-7
D gene: -
clone size: once

CDR3 DNA: TGTGCCAGCAGTGAAGGGGTCGGGGCTGACACAGATACGCAGTATTTT
CDR3 protein: CASSEGVGADTDTQYF
CDR3 length: 16
V gene: TRBV2
J gene: TRBJ2-3
D gene: -
clone size: -

CDR3 DNA: TGTGCCAGTGGCGTCACTAGCGGCTACACAGATACGCAGTATTTT
CDR3 protein: CASGVTSGYTDTQYF
CDR3 length: 15
V gene: TRBV19
J gene: TRBJ2-3
D gene: TRBD2
clone size: -

CDR3 DNA: TGTGCCAGCAGCTGGAACCCTTCTAGTTACGAGCAGTACTTC
CDR3 protein: CASSWNPSSYEQYF
CDR3 length: 14
V gene: TRBV5-4
J gene: TRBJ2-7
D gene: -
clone size: few

CDR3 DNA: TGTGCCAGCAGTGAGGGACTCTTCACAGATACGCAGTATTTT
CDR3 protein: CASSEGLFTDTQYF
CDR3 length: 14
V gene: TRBV25-1
J gene: TRBJ2-3
D gene: -
clone size: few

CDR3 DNA: TGTGCCATCAGTGAAACAGGAGGAGATGGCACTGAAGCTTTCTTT
CDR3 protein: CAISETGGDGTEAFF
CDR3 length: 15
V gene: TRBV10-3
J gene: TRBJ1-1
D gene: -
clone size: few

CDR3 DNA: TGTGCCAGCACCCCGGGGGCGACTAGTACTTCCTACAATGAGCAGTTCTTC
CDR3 protein: CASTPGATSTSYNEQFF
CDR3 length: 17
V gene: TRBV14
J gene: TRBJ2-1
D gene: -
clone size: few

CDR3 DNA: TGTGCCAGCAGCCAGGGGGAGGGCACTGAAGCTTTCTTT
CDR3 protein: CASSQGEGTEAFF
CDR3 length: 13
V gene: TRBV6-5
J gene: TRBJ1-1
D gene: TRBD1
clone size: -

CDR3 DNA: TGTGCCAGCGAGGAGGGCCCCGACTACGAGCAGTACTTC
CDR3 protein: CASEEGPDYEQYF
CDR3 length: 13
V gene: TRBV2
J gene: TRBJ2-7
D gene: -
clone size: once

CDR3 DNA: TGTGCCAGTAGTATCTCCTCCGGGACAGCCTACGAGCAGTACTTC
CDR3 protein: CASSISSGTAYEQYF
CDR3 length: 15
V gene: TRBV19
J gene: TRBJ2-7
D gene: TRBD1
clone size: -

CDR3 DNA: TGTGCCAGCGCCGACAGGACCCTAGCCAAAAACATTCAGTACTTC
CDR3 protein: CASADRTLAKNIQYF
CDR3 length: 15
V gene: TRBV19
J gene: TRBJ2-4
D gene: -
clone size: -

CDR3 DNA: TGTGCCAGCAGTGAGGCAGGTGGCAATCAGCCCCAGCATTTT
CDR3 protein: CASSEAGGNQPQHF
CDR3 length: 14
V gene: TRBV25-1
J gene: TRBJ1-5
D gene: -
clone size: few

CDR3 DNA: TGCGCCAGCGGGACTAGCGGGAGCCTTATTAGGAATGAGCAGTTCTTC
CDR3 protein: CASGTSGSLIRNEQFF
CDR3 length: 16
V gene: TRBV10-1
J gene: TRBJ2-1
D gene: TRBD2
clone size: -

CDR3 DNA: TGTGCCACCAAGCCAGGGGGCGGTGAAAAACTGTTTTTT
CDR3 protein: CATKPGGGEKLFF
CDR3 length: 13
V gene: TRBV6-1
J gene: TRBJ1-4
D gene: TRBD1
clone size: -

CDR3 DNA: TGTGCCAGCAGCGAGACGAGCGGTCCTACCCTCAATGGCTACACCTTC
CDR3 protein: CASSETSGPTLNGYTF
CDR3 length: 16
V gene: TRBV9
J gene: TRBJ1-2
D gene: -
clone size: -

CDR3 DNA: TGTGCCAGCAGCGTAGGGGATCTAACAGGGCATGGGGCCAACGTCCTGACTTTC
CDR3 protein: CASSVGDLTGHGANVLTF
CDR3 length: 18
V gene: TRBV9
J gene: TRBJ2-6
D gene: -
clone size: -

CDR3 DNA: TGTGCCAGCAGCCAAGAAAATTTGCAGAGCAATGAAAAACTGTTTTTT
CDR3 protein: CASSQENLQSNEKLFF
CDR3 length: 16
V gene: TRBV4-2
J gene: TRBJ1-4
D gene: -
clone size: few

CDR3 DNA: TGTGCCAGCAGTCGGGCCTTACCGGATTCCTACGAGCAGTACTTC
CDR3 protein: CASSRALPDSYEQYF
CDR3 length: 15
V gene: TRBV6-6
J gene: TRBJ2-7
D gene: -
clone size: -

CDR3 DNA: TGTGCCTGGAGTGTAGGGTGGGACCAGGGTAACAATGAGCAGTTCTTC
CDR3 protein: CAWSVGWDQGNNEQFF
CDR3 length: 16
V gene: TRBV30
J gene: TRBJ2-1
D gene: -
clone size: -

CDR3 DNA: TGTGCCAGCAGTGGAATCGGGACAGGGGATACTAACTATGGCTACACCTTC
CDR3 protein: CASSGIGTGDTNYGYTF
CDR3 length: 17
V gene: TRBV6-4
J gene: TRBJ1-2
D gene: TRBD1
clone size: -

CDR3 DNA: TGTGCCTGGAGTGTAATTGGGGGCACTGAAGCTTTCTTT
CDR3 protein: CAWSVIGGTEAFF
CDR3 length: 13
V gene: TRBV30
J gene: TRBJ1-1
D gene: -
clone size: -

CDR3 DNA: TGTGCCAGCAGTTACGGACAGGGTGGGAGCAATGAGCAGTTCTTC
CDR3 protein: CASSYGQGGSNEQFF
CDR3 length: 15
V gene: TRBV6-6
J gene: TRBJ2-1
D gene: TRBD1
clone size: -

CDR3 DNA: TGCGCCAGCAGCCAAGACCCCGTAGTCGGGGGCTATGGCTACACCTTC
CDR3 protein: CASSQDPVVGGYGYTF
CDR3 length: 16
V gene: TRBV4-1
J gene: TRBJ1-2
D gene: -
clone size: -

CDR3 DNA: TGTGCCAGCAGCGGGAGGACAGGGGATAGCACAGATACGCAGTATTTT
CDR3 protein: CASSGRTGDSTDTQYF
CDR3 length: 16
V gene: TRBV7-6
J gene: TRBJ2-3
D gene: TRBD1
clone size: -

CDR3 DNA: TGCGCCAGCAGCCAAAACCTCGGGACAGGGAAAGTCAGCTATGGCTACACCTTC
CDR3 protein: CASSQNLGTGKVSYGYTF
CDR3 length: 18
V gene: TRBV4-1
J gene: TRBJ1-2
D gene: TRBD1
clone size: few

CDR3 DNA: TGTGCCATCAGTCTCGGGACAGGGGCTAATGAAAAACTGTTTTTT
CDR3 protein: CAISLGTGANEKLFF
CDR3 length: 15
V gene: TRBV10-3
J gene: TRBJ1-4
D gene: TRBD1
clone size: -

CDR3 DNA: TGCGCCAGCAGCTTGGCCCGGGGATTTCAAGAGACCCAGTACTTC
CDR3 protein: CASSLARGFQETQYF
CDR3 length: 15
V gene: TRBV5-1
J gene: TRBJ2-5
D gene: -
clone size: -

CDR3 DNA: TGCGCCAGCAGCGGCGACAGGGGTAACAATCAGCCCCAGCATTTT
CDR3 protein: CASSGDRGNNQPQHF
CDR3 length: 15
V gene: TRBV10-2
J gene: TRBJ1-5
D gene: TRBD1
clone size: -

CDR3 DNA: TGTGCCAGCAGTGACCCCGGGTATGAGCAGTTCTTC
CDR3 protein: CASSDPGYEQFF
CDR3 length: 12
V gene: TRBV25-1
J gene: TRBJ2-1
D gene: -
clone size: -

CDR3 DNA: TGTGCCAGCAGCCACTTTTACCCGGGACAGGGTACGAATGAGCAGTTCTTC
CDR3 protein: CASSHFYPGQGTNEQFF
CDR3 length: 17
V gene: TRBV14
J gene: TRBJ2-1
D gene: TRBD1
clone size: -

CDR3 DNA: TGTGCCAGCACCGCATCTATCAGGAATCAGCCCCAGCATTTT
CDR3 protein: CASTASIRNQPQHF
CDR3 length: 14
V gene: TRBV27
J gene: TRBJ1-5
D gene: -
clone size: few

CDR3 DNA: TGTGCCAGCACCCCTGGACAGGATTCGGGAGTTAGCAATCAGCCCCAGCATTTT
CDR3 protein: CASTPGQDSGVSNQPQHF
CDR3 length: 18
V gene: TRBV11-2
J gene: TRBJ1-5
D gene: TRBD1
clone size: -

CDR3 DNA: TGTGCCAGCAGTTACGGGCCATCGAACACTGAAGCTTTCTTT
CDR3 protein: CASSYGPSNTEAFF
CDR3 length: 14
V gene: TRBV6-5
J gene: TRBJ1-1
D gene: -
clone size: few

CDR3 DNA: TGTGCCATCAGGGAGACTAGCGGTAAAGAGACCCAGTACTTC
CDR3 protein: CAIRETSGKETQYF
CDR3 length: 14
V gene: TRBV10-3
J gene: TRBJ2-5
D gene: TRBD2
clone size: -

CDR3 DNA: TGCGCCAGCACCATTAGCGGGAGGGTACCTCAAGAGACCCAGTACTTC
CDR3 protein: CASTISGRVPQETQYF
CDR3 length: 16
V gene: TRBV5-1
J gene: TRBJ2-5
D gene: TRBD2
clone size: -

CDR3 DNA: TGTGCCAGCTCACCCGCCGCACAGGGGACAGGAGAGCAGTACTTC
CDR3 protein: CASSPAAQGTGEQYF
CDR3 length: 15
V gene: TRBV18
J gene: TRBJ2-7
D gene: TRBD1
clone size: -

CDR3 DNA: TGCGCCAGCAGCCAACTCGGGGGGAGAGACACCGGGGAGCTGTTTTTT
CDR3 protein: CASSQLGGRDTGELFF
CDR3 length: 16
V gene: TRBV5-1
J gene: TRBJ2-2
D gene: TRBD2
clone size: -

CDR3 DNA: TGTGCCAGCAGTGGGACAGGAGGTCAGCCCCAGCATTTT
CDR3 protein: CASSGTGGQPQHF
CDR3 length: 13
V gene: TRBV2
J gene: TRBJ1-5
D gene: TRBD1
clone size: -

CDR3 DNA: TGTGCAAGGAATATGACACCAGAGACCCAGTACTTC
CDR3 protein: CARNMTPETQYF
CDR3 length: 12
V gene: TRBV12-2
J gene: TRBJ2-5
D gene: -
clone size: -

CDR3 DNA: TGTGCCAGTAGTATCCCTGCCAACGCCCGCACCGGGGAGCTGTTTTTT
CDR3 protein: CASSIPANARTGELFF
CDR3 length: 16
V gene: TRBV19
J gene: TRBJ2-2
D gene: -
clone size: -

CDR3 DNA: TGCGCCAGCAGCCCGATTCTGGGACTCTCCCTTTTTGTGGGAGAGCAGTACTTC
CDR3 protein: CASSPILGLSLFVGEQYF
CDR3 length: 18
V gene: TRBV4-1
J gene: TRBJ2-7
D gene: -
clone size: -

CDR3 DNA: TGCAGCGTTGAAGATCGGGGGGACACTGAAGCTTTCTTT
CDR3 protein: CSVEDRGDTEAFF
CDR3 length: 13
V gene: TRBV29-1
J gene: TRBJ1-1
D gene: -
clone size: -

CDR3 DNA: TGCGCCAGCAGCTTGGTCGGACAGCCTTCTGGAAACACCATATATTTT
CDR3 protein: CASSLVGQPSGNTIYF
CDR3 length: 16
V gene: TRBV5-1
J gene: TRBJ1-3
D gene: -
clone size: -

CDR3 DNA: TGCGCCAGCAGCTTGGTGGAGGGGCTTGATGGCTACACCTTC
CDR3 protein: CASSLVEGLDGYTF
CDR3 length: 14
V gene: TRBV5-1
J gene: TRBJ1-2
D gene: -
clone size: few

CDR3 DNA: TGTGCCAGCAGTCCCGGACAGGGGGCTTATGAAAAACTGTTTTTT
CDR3 protein: CASSPGQGAYEKLFF
CDR3 length: 15
V gene: TRBV7-6
J gene: TRBJ1-4
D gene: TRBD1
clone size: -

CDR3 DNA: TGTGCCAGCAGCACCGGGACCCAGCCCAATCAGCCCCAGCATTTT
CDR3 protein: CASSTGTQPNQPQHF
CDR3 length: 15
V gene: TRBV7-9
J gene: TRBJ1-5
D gene: -
clone size: -

CDR3 DNA: TGTGCCAGCAGGCATCGACGGAGCTTGAACACTGAAGCTTTCTTT
CDR3 protein: CASRHRRSLNTEAFF
CDR3 length: 15
V gene: TRBV6-5
J gene: TRBJ1-1
D gene: -
clone size: few